The sequence of this T cell receptor beta chain was determined in a study of blood T cells in healthy people across ages. Germline V gene sequence: CDR1 SGHRS, CDR2 YFSETQ. V dropped 2 bases and J dropped 4; count of bases not matched to a gene: 8. The CDR3 contains 16 residues. This clonotype has at least ten counts. Then a second PCR, running about 7 to 11 cycles, was carried out with a sample-barcoded 5' primer and a J-beta primer mix. A single record per CDR3 protein comes from TCRdb applying MiXCR to the 5' RACE reads. Of hundreds of thousands of distinct CDR3 sequences listed, around 30% are singletons.

Specimen: blood. The rearrangement uses TRBV5-1 and TRBJ2-1; 8 bases are a match to TRBD1. The origin of this receptor is a woman older than 75 in good health. In DNA, the CDR3 is TGCGCCAGCAGCTTACAGGGGGTCTCCCTTTACAATGAGCAGTTCTTC. This sequence encodes CASSLQGVSLYNEQFF.